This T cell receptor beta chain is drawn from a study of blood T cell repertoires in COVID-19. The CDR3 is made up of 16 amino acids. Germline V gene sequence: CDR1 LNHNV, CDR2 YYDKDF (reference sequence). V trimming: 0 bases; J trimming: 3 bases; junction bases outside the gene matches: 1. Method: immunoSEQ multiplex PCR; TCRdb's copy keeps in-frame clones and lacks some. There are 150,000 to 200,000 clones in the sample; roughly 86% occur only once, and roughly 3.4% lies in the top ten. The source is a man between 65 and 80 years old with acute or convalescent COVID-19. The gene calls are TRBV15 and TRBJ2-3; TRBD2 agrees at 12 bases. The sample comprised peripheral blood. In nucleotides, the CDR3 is TGTGCCACCAGCAGAGATCTAGCGGGGGGGACAGATACGCAGTATTTT. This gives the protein CATSRDLAGGTDTQYF.